The 8 T cell receptor beta chains given below trace back to one sample, sequenced in a study of blood T cell dynamics during melanoma immunotherapy. Time point denoted: pre-treatment baseline. The data were produced by immunoSEQ multiplex PCR, yet TCRdb's version contains in-frame clones alone and is incomplete. The table has several thousand clones, 80% seen once; the top ten hold approximately 30%. Sequencing was performed on blood, taken from a patient treated with checkpoint blockade. These receptors came from a human donor with melanoma.

The genes are TRBV7-9 and TRBJ2-1; 11 positions match TRBD1. The V and J ends lost 5 bases and 7 bases, in that order; junction bases with no gene match: 10. Germline V gene sequence: CDR1 SEHNR, CDR2 FQNEAQ (reference sequence). The CDR3 is made up of 16 amino acids. Here the CDR3 DNA reads TGTGCCAGCAGCCCGTGGACAGGGGGCGACCAGAATGAGCAGTTCTTC. Protein: CASSPWTGGDQNEQFF.

A single count supports this clone. The J gene is TRBJ1-3, the V gene TRBV9; maybe TRBD1 (5 bases). V gave up 0 bases and J gave up 10 bases, with 14 bases separating them. The CDR3 extends over 14 amino acids. Germline CDR1 reads SGDLS; CDR2 reads YYNGEE. DNA for the CDR3: TGTGCCAGCAGCGTAGGAAGGGGCCGGGGAACCATATATTTT. Amino acid sequence: CASSVGRGRGTIYF.

The chain is built from TRBV4-1 and TRBJ2-5; D gene ambiguous. CDR1 is MGHRA, CDR2 YSYEKL, per germline. Trimming removed 0 bases at V and 1 base at J, with 15 bases between. CDR3 length: 17 residues. CDR3 bases: TGCGCCAGCAGCCAAGAGGGCCAGCTTTTCACCCAAGAGACCCAGTACTTC. This sequence encodes CASSQEGQLFTQETQYF.

The chain employs TRBV18 and TRBJ1-3, with D maybe TRBD1 (5 bases). V shed 6 bases and J shed 0 bases, with 15 bases lying between them. This CDR3 region has 16 residues. The germline CDR1 and CDR2 sequences are KGHSH and LQKENI. CDR3 sequence reads: CASSQDRASSGNTIYF. The DNA of the CDR3 is TGTGCCAGCTCCCAAGACAGAGCCAGCTCTGGAAACACCATATATTTT. Looking up the rest from reference TRBV18 and TRBJ1-3 gives the full variable domain: NAGVMQNPRHLVRRRGQEARLRCSPMKGHSHVYWYRQLPEEGLKFMVYLQKENIIDESGMPKERFSAEFPKEGPSILRIQQVVRGDSAAYFCASSQDRASSGNTIYFGEGSWLTVV.

The rearrangement joins TRBV19 to TRBJ1-2; D remains unclear. Trimming pared 4 bases from V and 0 bases from J, leaving 9 bases between. CDR3 length equals 14 residues. CDR1 is LNHDA and CDR2 is SQIVND in the germline V gene (reference sequence). CDR3 sequence reads: CASSRREANYGYTF. In DNA form, the CDR3 reads TGTGCCAGTAGTAGACGGGAAGCTAACTATGGCTACACCTTC.

J is TRBJ2-5 and V is TRBV7-3; 7 bases are shared with TRBD2. The CDR3 has 15 residues. J gave up 4 bases and V 5 bases, and 10 bases lay outside the gene matches. Germline loops: CDR1 SGHTA, CDR2 FQGTGA. CDR3 sequence reads: CASSKGYVAGETQYF. The CDR3 DNA sequence: TGTGCCAGCAGCAAAGGCTATGTAGCGGGAGAGACCCAGTACTTC.

This chain connects TRBV11-1 to TRBJ1-2, with 9 bases fitting TRBD1. V lost 5 bases and J lost 4; bases outside the gene matches: 8. This CDR3 comprises 15 residues. CDR1 SGHAT and CDR2 FQDESV come from the germline V gene (reference sequence). The CDR3 nucleotides read TGTGCCAGCAGCGCTGGGACAGGGCGATCCTATGGCTACACCTTC. Its protein product is CASSAGTGRSYGYTF.

V and J are TRBV30 and TRBJ1-2, with 9 bases lining up with TRBD1. V shed 5 bases, J shed 6 bases, and the junction held 4 bases outside the gene matches. From germline, CDR1 is GTSNPN and CDR2 SVGIG (reference sequence). The CDR3 spans 12 residues. The CDR3 here is CAWATGGDGYTF. The CDR3 DNA is TGTGCCTGGGCGACAGGGGGAGATGGCTACACCTTC. Full variable domain (remainder filled in from reference TRBV30 and TRBJ1-2): SQTIHQWPATLVQPVGSPLSLECTVEGTSNPNLYWYRQAAGRGLQLLFYSVGIGQISSEVPQNLSASRPQDRQFILSSKKLLLSDSGFYLCAWATGGDGYTFGSGTRLTVV.